What follows describes a single T cell receptor (beta chain). Its antigen is still unknown. A much more abundant neighbour one base away suggests this may be a read error. Unsorted whole blood yielded the blood RNA, and germline DNA was also extracted. Chronic HBV infection was present, with no prior treatment. The sample comes from a study of tumor-infiltrating lymphocytes in primary liver carcinoma. On the study more broadly: Productive TCRbeta reads per sample were roughly 3.5 to 7.13 million, not differing by tissue.

Synthesis of TCR beta cDNA was carried out from 500 ng total RNA with a constant-region primer. What produced the TCR beta libraries was three nested multiplex PCR rounds using slightly modified ARM-PCR. Amplification in the first two PCR rounds was performed using TRBV1-TRBV30 forward primers and a C-beta reverse primer for around 9 cycles each. TCRdb called the multiplex PCR reads again in MiXCR, with one record for every CDR3 protein. The sample gives some 320,000 distinct CDR3 sequences, over 55% of which show up once; more than 8.5% is in the top ten. Findings of the study overall: Samples were bulk unsorted, so CD4+ and CD8+ repertoires were not compared. Tumor-adjacent and tumor-blood pairs showed less overlap than tumor region pairs.

The CDR3 loop spans 15 amino acids. Germline-derived CDR1 and CDR2 are ENHRY and SYGVKD. The origin of this receptor is a man in his forties or fifties with primary liver carcinoma and hepatitis B virus infection. The material sequenced was peripheral blood. The chain links TRBV10-3 to TRBJ2-7; TRBD2 agrees at 8 bases. DNA for the CDR3: TGTGCCATCAGTAAGTCGGGGGGGAGAGGGAACGAGCAGTACTTC. It translates to CAISKSGGRGNEQYF.